The 3 T cell receptor beta chains below come from one sample, sequenced in a study of OX40 agonist ivuxolimab in advanced cancers. Data came from immunoSEQ multiplex PCR; TCRdb stores just in-frame clones and leaves some out. The sample includes approximately 68,000 clones, approximately 86% of them seen just once. The material was CD4+ or CD8+ T cells sorted from blood, obtained in a trial of the OX40 agonist ivuxolimab. These TCRs come from an adult with an advanced solid tumor such as melanoma, head and neck, liver or kidney cancer.

The rearrangement joins TRBV15 to TRBJ2-1; 14 bases align to TRBD2. The CDR3 has 17 residues. Germline V CDR1 and CDR2: LNHNV, YYDKDF (reference sequence). V was pared by 4 bases and J by 4 bases, with 6 bases of the junction left unmatched. This CDR3 reads CATSTRRTSGGYNEQFF. For the CDR3, the DNA is TGTGCCACCAGCACCCGCCGGACTAGCGGGGGGTACAATGAGCAGTTCTTC.

The table lists this clone with a count of one. The V gene is TRBV30, the J gene TRBJ1-2; 8 nucleotides agree with TRBD1. Germline-derived CDR1 and CDR2 are GTSNPN and SVGIG (reference sequence). V shed 3 bases, J shed 8 bases, and the junction held 8 bases outside the gene matches. This CDR3 spans 13 amino acids. The CDR3 loop reads CAWSPAGGLGYTF. The CDR3 DNA reads as TGTGCCTGGAGCCCGGCAGGGGGCTTAGGCTACACCTTC.

With respect to this clone: A read error may produce the germline difference seen at one junction end. The J gene is TRBJ2-5, the V gene TRBV18; D not resolved. In germline, CDR1 is KGHSH, CDR2 LQKENI. This CDR3 is built from 11 residues. The CDR3 DNA reads TGTGCCAGCACACCTGCAGAGACCCAGTACTTC. Translation: CASTPAETQYF.